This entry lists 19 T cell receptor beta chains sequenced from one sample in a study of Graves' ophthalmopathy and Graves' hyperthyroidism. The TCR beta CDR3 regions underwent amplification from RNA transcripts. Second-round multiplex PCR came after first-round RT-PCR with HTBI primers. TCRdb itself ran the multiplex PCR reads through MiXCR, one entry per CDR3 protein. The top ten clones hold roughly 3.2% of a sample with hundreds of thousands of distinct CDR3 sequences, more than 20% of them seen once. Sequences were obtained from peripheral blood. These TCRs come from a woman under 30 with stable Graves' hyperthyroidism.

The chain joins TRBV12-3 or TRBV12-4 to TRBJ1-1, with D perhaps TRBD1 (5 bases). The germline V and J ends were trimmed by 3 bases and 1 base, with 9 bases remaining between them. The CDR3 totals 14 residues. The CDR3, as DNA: TGTGCCAGCAGTTTTCTCCAGGGGAACACTGAAGCTTTCTTT. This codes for CASSFLQGNTEAFF.

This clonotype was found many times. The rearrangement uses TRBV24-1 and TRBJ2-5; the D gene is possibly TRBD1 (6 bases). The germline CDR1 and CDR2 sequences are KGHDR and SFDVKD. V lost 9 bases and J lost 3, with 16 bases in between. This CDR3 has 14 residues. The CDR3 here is CATSRAGAEETQYF. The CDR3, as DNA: TGTGCCACCTCCCGGGCAGGGGCAGAAGAGACCCAGTACTTC.

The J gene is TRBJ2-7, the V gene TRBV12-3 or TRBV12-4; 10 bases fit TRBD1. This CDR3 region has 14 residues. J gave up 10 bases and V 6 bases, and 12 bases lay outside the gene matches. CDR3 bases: TGTGCCAGCAGACGACAGGGGGCATGGGAGACCCAGTACGTC. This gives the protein CASRRQGAWETQYV.

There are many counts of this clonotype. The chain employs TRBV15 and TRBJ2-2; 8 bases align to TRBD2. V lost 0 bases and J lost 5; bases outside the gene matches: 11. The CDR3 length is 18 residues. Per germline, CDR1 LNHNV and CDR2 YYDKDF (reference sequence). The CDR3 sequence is CATSREGVSGDWTGELFF. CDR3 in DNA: TGTGCCACCAGCAGAGAAGGGGTTAGCGGGGACTGGACCGGGGAGCTGTTTTTT. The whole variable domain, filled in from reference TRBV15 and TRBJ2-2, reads DAMVIQNPRYQVTQFGKPVTLSCSQTLNHNVMYWYQQKSSQAPKLLFHYYDKDFNNEADTPDNFQSRRPNTSFCFLDIRSPGLGDTAMYLCATSREGVSGDWTGELFFGEGSRLTVL.

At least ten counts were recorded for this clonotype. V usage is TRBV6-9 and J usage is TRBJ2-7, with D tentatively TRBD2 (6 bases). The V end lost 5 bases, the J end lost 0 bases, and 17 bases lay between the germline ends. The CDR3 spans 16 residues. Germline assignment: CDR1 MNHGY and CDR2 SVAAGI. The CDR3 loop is CASSKGASESSYEQYF. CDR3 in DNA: TGTGCCAGCAGTAAAGGGGCTAGCGAGAGCTCCTACGAGCAGTACTTC.

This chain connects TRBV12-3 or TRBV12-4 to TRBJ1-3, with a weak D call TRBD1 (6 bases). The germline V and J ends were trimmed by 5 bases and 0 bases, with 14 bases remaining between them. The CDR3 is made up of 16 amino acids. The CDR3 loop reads CASSEPGTSSGNTIYF. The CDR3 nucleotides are TGTGCCAGCAGTGAACCCGGGACATCCTCTGGAAACACCATATATTTT.

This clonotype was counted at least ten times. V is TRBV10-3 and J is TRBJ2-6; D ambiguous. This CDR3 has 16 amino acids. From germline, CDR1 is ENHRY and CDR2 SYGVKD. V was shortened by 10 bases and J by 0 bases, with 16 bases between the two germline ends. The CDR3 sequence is CATEDTNSSGANVLTF. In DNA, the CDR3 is TGTGCCACCGAGGATACAAATAGCTCTGGGGCCAACGTCCTGACTTTC.

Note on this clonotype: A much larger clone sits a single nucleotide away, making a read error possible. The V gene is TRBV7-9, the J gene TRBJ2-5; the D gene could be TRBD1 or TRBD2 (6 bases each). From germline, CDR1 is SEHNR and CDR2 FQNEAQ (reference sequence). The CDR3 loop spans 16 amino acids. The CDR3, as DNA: TGTGCCAGCAGCTTCTTTAGGGGGGACCTTCAAGAGACCAAGTACTTC. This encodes CASSFFRGDLQETKYF.

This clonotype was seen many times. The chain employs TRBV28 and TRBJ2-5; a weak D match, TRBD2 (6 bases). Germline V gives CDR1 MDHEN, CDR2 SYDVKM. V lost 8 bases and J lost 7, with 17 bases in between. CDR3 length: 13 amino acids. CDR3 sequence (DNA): TGTGCCAGCCGGCGGGACCCCTTGGCGACCCAGTACTTC. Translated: CASRRDPLATQYF.

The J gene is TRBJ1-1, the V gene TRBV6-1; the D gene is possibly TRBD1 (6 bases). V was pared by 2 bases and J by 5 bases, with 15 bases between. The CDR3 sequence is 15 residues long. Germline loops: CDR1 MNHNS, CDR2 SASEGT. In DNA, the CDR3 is TGTGCCAGCAGTGAACCCCGGCAGGGGAGGACTGAAGCTTTCTTT. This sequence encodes CASSEPRQGRTEAFF.

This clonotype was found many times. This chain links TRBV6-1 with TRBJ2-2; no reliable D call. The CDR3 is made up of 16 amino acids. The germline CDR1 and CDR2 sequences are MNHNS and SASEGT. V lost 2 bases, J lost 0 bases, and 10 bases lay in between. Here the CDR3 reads CASSEMWTANTGELFF. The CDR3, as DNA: TGTGCCAGCAGTGAAATGTGGACCGCGAACACCGGGGAGCTGTTTTTT.

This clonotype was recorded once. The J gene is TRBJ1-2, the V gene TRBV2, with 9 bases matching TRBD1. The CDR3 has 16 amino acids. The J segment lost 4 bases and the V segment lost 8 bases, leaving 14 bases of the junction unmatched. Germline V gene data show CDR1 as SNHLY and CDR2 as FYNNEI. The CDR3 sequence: CASVGQGPPPLYGYTF. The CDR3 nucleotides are TGTGCCAGCGTCGGACAGGGGCCTCCCCCGCTCTATGGCTACACCTTC.

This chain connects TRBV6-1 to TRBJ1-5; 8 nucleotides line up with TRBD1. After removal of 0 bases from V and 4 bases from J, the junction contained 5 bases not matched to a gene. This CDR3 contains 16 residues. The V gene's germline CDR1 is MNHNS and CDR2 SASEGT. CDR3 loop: CASSEALGTGNQPQHF. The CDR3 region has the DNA TGTGCCAGCAGTGAAGCGCTGGGGACAGGTAATCAGCCCCAGCATTTT.

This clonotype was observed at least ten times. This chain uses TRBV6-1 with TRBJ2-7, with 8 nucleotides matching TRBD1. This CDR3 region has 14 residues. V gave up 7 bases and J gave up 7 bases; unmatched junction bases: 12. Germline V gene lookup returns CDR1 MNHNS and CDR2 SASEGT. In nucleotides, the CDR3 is TGTGCCAGCACCGAAGGGACAGGTGGAGGGGAGCAGTACTTC. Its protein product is CASTEGTGGGEQYF.

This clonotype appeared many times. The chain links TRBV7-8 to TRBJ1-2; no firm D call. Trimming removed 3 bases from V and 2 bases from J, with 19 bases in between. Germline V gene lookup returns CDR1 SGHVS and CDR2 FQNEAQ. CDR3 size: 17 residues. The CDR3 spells CASSLGRVALSNYGYTF. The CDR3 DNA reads TGTGCCAGCAGCTTGGGCAGAGTGGCCCTTTCGAACTATGGCTACACCTTC.

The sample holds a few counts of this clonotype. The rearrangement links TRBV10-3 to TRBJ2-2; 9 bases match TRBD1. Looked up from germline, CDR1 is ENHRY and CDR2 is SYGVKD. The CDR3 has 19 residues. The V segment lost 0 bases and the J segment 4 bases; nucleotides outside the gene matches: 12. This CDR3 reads CAISESPPGQGGGTGELFF. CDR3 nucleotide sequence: TGTGCCATCAGTGAGTCCCCACCGGGACAGGGAGGAGGCACCGGGGAGCTGTTTTTT.

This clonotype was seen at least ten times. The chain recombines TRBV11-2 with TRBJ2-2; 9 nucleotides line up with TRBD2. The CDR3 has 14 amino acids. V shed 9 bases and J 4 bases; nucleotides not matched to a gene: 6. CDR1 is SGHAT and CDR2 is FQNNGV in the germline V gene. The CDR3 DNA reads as TGTGCCAGTAGCGGGGGTGTAATCACCGGGGAGCTGTTTTTT. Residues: CASSGGVITGELFF.

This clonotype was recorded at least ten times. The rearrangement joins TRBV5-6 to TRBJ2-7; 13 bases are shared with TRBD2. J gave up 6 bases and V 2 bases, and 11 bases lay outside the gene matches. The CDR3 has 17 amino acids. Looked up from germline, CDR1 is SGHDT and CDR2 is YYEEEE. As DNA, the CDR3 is TGTGCCAGCAGCTTTAGACTAGCGGGAGGTGCGTTGCTCGAGCAGTACTTC. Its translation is CASSFRLAGGALLEQYF.

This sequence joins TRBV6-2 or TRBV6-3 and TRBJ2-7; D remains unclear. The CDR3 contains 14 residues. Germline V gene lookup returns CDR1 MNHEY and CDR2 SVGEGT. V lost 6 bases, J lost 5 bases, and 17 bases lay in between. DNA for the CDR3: TGTGCCAGCAGCTCCCACGACGGGCGCAACGAGCAGTACTTC. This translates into CASSSHDGRNEQYF.